This T cell receptor (beta chain) was sequenced in a study of sequential checkpoint blockade in melanoma. Across the whole study: Patients were randomized 1:1 to nivolumab-then-ipilimumab or ipilimumab-then-nivolumab first-line. Each arm's sequence ended with maintenance nivolumab.

Documented treatment: randomized to nivolumab then ipilimumab (arm A) or the reverse (arm B). None of the patients previously received DNA-damaging chemotherapy. This CDR3 region has 19 residues. Per the germline V gene, CDR1 is SGDLS and CDR2 is YYNGEE. J lost 3 bases, V lost 0 bases, and 12 bases had no gene match. TCRdb's table, derived via immunoSEQ multiplex PCR, lists solely in-frame clones and lacks some. There are more than 10,000 clones in the sample; roughly four fifths occur only once, and 27% lies in the top ten. This clone has only one observation. The gene calls are TRBV9 and TRBJ2-7, with 13 nucleotides matching TRBD2. Sequenced here: CD8+ T cells sorted from blood (inferred from file names), sampled from a patient given nivolumab and ipilimumab in sequence. The source of this sequence is a human donor with melanoma. CDR3 nucleotide sequence: TGTGCCAGCAGCGTAGGGTGGACTAGCGGGAGAGAAGGTGACTACGAGCAGTACTTC. This codes for CASSVGWTSGREGDYEQYF.